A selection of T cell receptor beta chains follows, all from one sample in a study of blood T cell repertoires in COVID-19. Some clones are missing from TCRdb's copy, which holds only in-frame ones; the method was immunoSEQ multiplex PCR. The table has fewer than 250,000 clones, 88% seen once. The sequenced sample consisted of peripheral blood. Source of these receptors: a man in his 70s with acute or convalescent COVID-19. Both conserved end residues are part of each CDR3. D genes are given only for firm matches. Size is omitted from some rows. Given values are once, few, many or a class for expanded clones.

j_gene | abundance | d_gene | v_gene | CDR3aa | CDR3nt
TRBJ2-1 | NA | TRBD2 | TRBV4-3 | CASSQGNSGRGEQFF | TGCGCCAGCAGCCAAGGAAATAGCGGGAGGGGTGAGCAGTTCTTC
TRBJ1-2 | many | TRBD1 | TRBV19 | CASSSRDSYGYTF | TGTGCCAGTAGTTCCAGGGACAGCTATGGCTACACCTTC
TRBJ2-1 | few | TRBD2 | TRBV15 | CATSRGKETSRFF | TGTGCCACCAGCAGAGGGAAAGAGACTAGCCGGTTCTTC
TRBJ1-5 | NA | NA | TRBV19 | CASSIDWQPQHF | TGTGCCAGTAGTATTGACTGGCAGCCCCAGCATTTT
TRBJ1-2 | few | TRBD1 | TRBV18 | CASSRTDYRGPSNGYTF | TGTGCCAGCTCCCGGACAGACTACAGGGGGCCTTCCAATGGCTACACCTTC
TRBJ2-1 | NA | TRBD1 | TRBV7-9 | CASSQDRVHEQFF | TGTGCCAGCAGCCAGGACAGGGTTCATGAGCAGTTCTTC
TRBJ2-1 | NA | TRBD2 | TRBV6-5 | CASKRAGGPINEQFF | TGTGCCAGCAAACGAGCGGGAGGGCCCATCAATGAGCAGTTCTTC
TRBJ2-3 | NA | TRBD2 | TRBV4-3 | CASSQGQAGARDTQYF | TGCGCCAGCAGCCAAGGTCAAGCGGGGGCCCGGGATACGCAGTATTTT
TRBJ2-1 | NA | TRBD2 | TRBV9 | CASSVGRLAGGNEQFF | TGTGCCAGCAGCGTAGGAAGACTAGCGGGAGGGAATGAGCAGTTCTTC
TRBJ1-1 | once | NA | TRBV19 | CASSIDSQNTEAFF | TGTGCCAGTAGTATTGACAGCCAGAACACTGAAGCTTTCTTT
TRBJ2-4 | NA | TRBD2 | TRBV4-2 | CASSQDWAGGSKNIQYF | TGTGCCAGCAGCCAAGATTGGGCGGGAGGTTCCAAAAACATTCAGTACTTC
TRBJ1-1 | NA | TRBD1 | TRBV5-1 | CASSPGGTGGFRAFF | TGCGCCAGCAGCCCCGGTGGGACAGGGGGATTTCGGGCTTTCTTT
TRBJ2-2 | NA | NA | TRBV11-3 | CASSWGRGELFF | TGTGCCAGCAGCTGGGGCCGCGGGGAGCTGTTTTTT
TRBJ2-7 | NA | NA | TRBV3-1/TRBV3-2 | CASSQDTGLSSYEQYF | TGTGCCAGCAGCCAAGATACAGGTCTCTCCTCCTACGAGCAGTACTTC
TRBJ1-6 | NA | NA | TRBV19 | CASSFAGGNSPLHF | TGTGCCAGTAGTTTCGCAGGAGGGAATTCACCCCTCCACTTT
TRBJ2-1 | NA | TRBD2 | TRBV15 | CATSREGLAVNEQFF | TGTGCCACCAGCAGAGAAGGGCTAGCGGTCAATGAGCAGTTCTTC
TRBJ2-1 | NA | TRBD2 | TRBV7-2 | CASSVTGLAGGGGQFF | TGTGCCAGCAGCGTCACGGGACTAGCGGGAGGGGGAGGGCAGTTCTTC
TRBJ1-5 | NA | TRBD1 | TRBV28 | CASSPTGASNQPQHF | TGTGCCAGCAGTCCGACAGGGGCAAGCAATCAGCCCCAGCATTTT
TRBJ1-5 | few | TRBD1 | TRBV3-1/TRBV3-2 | CASSRTGSNQPQHF | TGTGCCAGCAGCAGGACAGGCAGCAATCAGCCCCAGCATTTT
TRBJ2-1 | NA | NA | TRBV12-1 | CASSHRASGSSYNEQFF | TGTGCCAGCAGCCATCGGGCTAGCGGGAGCTCCTACAATGAGCAGTTCTTC
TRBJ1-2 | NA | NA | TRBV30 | CAWSVAGDRYGYTF | TGTGCCTGGAGTGTAGCCGGGGATCGGTATGGCTACACCTTC
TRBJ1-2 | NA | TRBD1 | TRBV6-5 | CASKDRNYGYTF | TGTGCCAGCAAGGACAGGAACTATGGCTACACCTTC
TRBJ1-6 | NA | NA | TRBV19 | CASMGHDGFRSPLHF | TGTGCCAGTATGGGGCACGACGGCTTTCGTTCACCCCTCCACTTT
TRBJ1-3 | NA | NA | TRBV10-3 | CVSGGSGNTIYF | TGTGTATCGGGAGGCTCTGGAAACACCATATATTTT
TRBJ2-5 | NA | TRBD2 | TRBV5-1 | CASNDYSGSGTQYF | TGCGCCAGCAACGATTATAGCGGGAGCGGGACCCAGTACTTC
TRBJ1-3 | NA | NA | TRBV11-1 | CASSHLTGGVGNTIYF | TGTGCCAGCAGCCATTTGACCGGGGGAGTTGGAAACACCATATATTTT
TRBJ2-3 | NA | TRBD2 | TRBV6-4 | CASAGLAGGNTQYF | TGTGCCAGCGCCGGACTAGCGGGAGGGAATACGCAGTATTTT
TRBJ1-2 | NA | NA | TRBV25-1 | CASSTGRSGYTF | TGTGCCAGCTCCACTGGGAGGTCTGGCTACACCTTC
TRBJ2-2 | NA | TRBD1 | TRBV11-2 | CASSSRGQGGTGELFF | TGTGCCAGCAGCTCCCGAGGACAGGGCGGAACCGGGGAGCTGTTTTTT
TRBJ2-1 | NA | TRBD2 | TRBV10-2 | CASSDPGLATDEQFF | TGCGCCAGCAGTGATCCGGGACTAGCCACTGATGAGCAGTTCTTC
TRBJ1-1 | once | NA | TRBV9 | CASSGGNLDEAFF | TGTGCCAGCAGCGGAGGGAATTTGGATGAAGCTTTCTTT
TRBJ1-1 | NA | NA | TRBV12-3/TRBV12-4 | CASSSTPRDAFF | TGTGCCAGCAGTTCGACACCTCGGGATGCTTTCTTT
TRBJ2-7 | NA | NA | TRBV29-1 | CSVSGVTYEQYF | TGCAGCGTGTCAGGGGTTACGTACGAGCAGTACTTC
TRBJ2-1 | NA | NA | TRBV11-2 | CASSGRNYNEQFF | TGTGCCAGCAGCGGCAGGAACTACAATGAGCAGTTCTTC
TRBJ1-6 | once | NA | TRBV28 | CASKLAGSSYNSPLHF | TGTGCCAGTAAGTTAGCCGGGAGCTCCTATAATTCACCCCTCCACTTT
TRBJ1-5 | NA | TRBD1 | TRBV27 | CASRVGQGAGQPQHF | TGTGCCAGCCGAGTCGGTCAGGGGGCTGGTCAGCCCCAGCATTTT
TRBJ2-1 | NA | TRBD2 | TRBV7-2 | CASSTSGRANNEQFF | TGTGCCAGCAGTACTAGCGGGAGGGCCAACAATGAGCAGTTCTTC
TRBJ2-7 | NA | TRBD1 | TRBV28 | CASSSGQGVFQQYF | TGTGCCAGCAGTTCGGGGCAGGGGGTTTTCCAGCAGTACTTC
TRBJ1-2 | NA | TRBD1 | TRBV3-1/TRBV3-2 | CASSRQGANYGYTF | TGTGCCAGCAGCCGACAGGGGGCAAACTATGGCTACACCTTC
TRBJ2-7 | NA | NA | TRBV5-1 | CASSTGQSYEQYF | TGCGCCAGCAGCACGGGACAAAGCTACGAGCAGTACTTC
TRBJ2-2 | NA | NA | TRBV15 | CATSSLGLITGELFF | TGTGCCACCAGCAGCCTGGGACTCATCACCGGGGAGCTGTTTTTT
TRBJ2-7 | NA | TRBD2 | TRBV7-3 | CASSPGGAGTYEQYF | TGTGCCAGCAGCCCCGGGGGAGCGGGGACCTACGAGCAGTACTTC
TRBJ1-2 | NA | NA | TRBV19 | CASTDTWFSNYGYTF | TGTGCCAGTACCGACACTTGGTTTTCTAACTATGGCTACACCTTC
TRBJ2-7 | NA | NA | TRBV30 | CAWSNRHEQYF | TGTGCCTGGAGTAACAGGCACGAGCAGTACTTC
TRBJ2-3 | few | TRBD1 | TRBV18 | CASSNRDSGTDTQYF | TGTGCCAGCTCAAACCGGGACAGCGGCACAGATACGCAGTATTTT